The next 5 T cell receptor beta chains were all read from a single sample in a study of T cell repertoires in cytomegalovirus infection. TCRdb reanalysed the reads using MiXCR and keeps one entry per CDR3 protein. This repertoire shows just over 150,000 distinct CDR3 sequences, less than 25% found once; its top ten account for 9.5% to 12%. Sample: PBMCs. These receptors were obtained from a human donor in good health (CMV status not recorded). Some clones in this sample may be carry-over from other donors' samples.

This clonotype was seen a handful of times. The gene calls are TRBV29-1 and TRBJ2-3; TRBD2 aligns across 8 bases. The germline V gene encodes CDR1 SQVTM and CDR2 ANQGSEA. The CDR3 loop spans 15 amino acids. Losses at the gene ends were 1 base for V and 3 bases for J; bases not matched to a gene: 6. CDR3 protein: CSVEGFGLATDTQYF. The CDR3 DNA reads TGCAGCGTTGAAGGATTCGGACTAGCAACAGATACGCAGTATTTT.

This clonotype was seen at least ten times. The chain has TRBV7-2 and TRBJ2-7, with no clear D. Trimming removed 5 bases at V and 0 bases at J, with 8 bases between. The CDR3 covers 13 residues. Per germline, CDR1 SGHTA and CDR2 FQGNSA. CDR3 loop: CASSTPGSYEQYF. The CDR3 nucleotides are TGTGCCAGCAGCACCCCGGGCTCCTACGAGCAGTACTTC.

The chain combines TRBV5-1 with TRBJ2-1, with 9 bases aligning to TRBD1. The germline V gene has CDR1 SGHRS and CDR2 YFSETQ. V was clipped by 0 bases and J by 4 bases; unmatched bases: 2. There are 15 residues in the CDR3. The CDR3 region has the DNA TGCGCCAGCAGCTTGGGACAGGGGGGTTACAATGAGCAGTTCTTC. Its translation is CASSLGQGGYNEQFF.

This clonotype appeared many times. V usage is TRBV7-2 and J usage is TRBJ1-5; 7 bases align to TRBD1. The germline V gene has CDR1 SGHTA and CDR2 FQGNSA. This CDR3 has 14 residues. Trimming removed 0 bases from V and 6 bases from J; junction bases left unmatched: 2. CDR3 bases: TGTGCCAGCAGCTTAGCGACAGGGCTTCAGCCCCAGCATTTT. Translated, it gives CASSLATGLQPQHF.

This clonotype was seen at least ten times. The chain combines TRBV7-2 with TRBJ2-7; the match to TRBD2 covers 10 bases. V was clipped by 2 bases and J by 7 bases; unmatched bases: 5. The CDR3 is 14 residues long. From germline, CDR1 is SGHTA and CDR2 FQGNSA. The CDR3 here is CASSLKAGGGEQYF. CDR3 in DNA: TGTGCCAGCAGCTTAAAAGCGGGAGGGGGGGAGCAGTACTTC.